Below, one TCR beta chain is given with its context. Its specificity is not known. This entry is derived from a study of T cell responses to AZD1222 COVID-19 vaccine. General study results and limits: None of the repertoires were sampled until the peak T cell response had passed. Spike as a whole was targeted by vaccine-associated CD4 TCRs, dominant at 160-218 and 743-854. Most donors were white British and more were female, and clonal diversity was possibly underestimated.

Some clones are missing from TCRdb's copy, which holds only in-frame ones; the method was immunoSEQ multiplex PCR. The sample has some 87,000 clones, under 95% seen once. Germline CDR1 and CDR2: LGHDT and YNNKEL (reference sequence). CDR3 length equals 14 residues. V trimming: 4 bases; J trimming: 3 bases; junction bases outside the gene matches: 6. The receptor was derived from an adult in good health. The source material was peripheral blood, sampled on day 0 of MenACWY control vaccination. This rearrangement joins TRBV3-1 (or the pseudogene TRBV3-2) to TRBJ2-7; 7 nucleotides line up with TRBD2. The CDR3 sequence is CASSPRDYFYEQYF. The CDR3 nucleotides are TGTGCCAGCAGCCCGAGGGACTATTTCTACGAGCAGTACTTC.